This TCR beta chain is drawn from a study of cytomegalovirus exposure and HLA in healthy donors. To note about this clone: Antigen: not known.

The PCR was carried out with 60 Vbeta primers and 13 Jbeta primers. Repertoires were generated with immunoSEQ multiplex PCR, while TCRdb's copy carries only in-frame clones and drops some. The sample lists about 110,000 clones, roughly 67% seen once, with roughly 8% in the top ten. Trimming removed 2 bases from V and 6 bases from J; junction bases left unmatched: 6. This CDR3 is 15 amino acids long. CDR1 SGHDT and CDR2 YYEEEE come from the germline V gene. Whole-study findings and limits: As immune exposure information, only CMV serostatus was available. Later on, an analysis found that several of the most significant clusters appeared to be linked to common viral pathogens, which included parvovirus B19. By HLA locus, TCR association rates varied in a later analysis, with DRB1 showing the most and HLA-C the fewest.

The clonotype was recovered from a man aged 35-49 years in good health and CMV-seronegative. The chain joins TRBV5-6 to TRBJ2-1; 9 bases agree with TRBD2. Material for sequencing was PBMCs. The CDR3 sequence: CASSLAAGGLNEQFF. The CDR3 DNA reads TGTGCCAGCAGCTTAGCTGCGGGGGGGCTCAATGAGCAGTTCTTC. Using reference TRBV5-6 and TRBJ2-1 for the parts outside the CDR3, the full variable domain is DAGVTQSPTHLIKTRGQQVTLRCSPKSGHDTVSWYQQALGQGPQFIFQYYEEEERQRGNFPDRFSGHQFPNYSSELNVNALLLGDSALYLCASSLAAGGLNEQFFGPGTRLTVL.